The entry that follows covers one T cell receptor beta chain sequence. These data are taken from a study of blood T cell repertoires in COVID-19. The wider study: Samples of COVID-19 (acute and convalescent) were obtained from the United States, Italy and Spain. The analysed material was cDNA or gDNA that came from T cells, B-cell-depleted T cells, or PBMCs.

Germline CDR1 reads LNHNV; CDR2 reads YYDKDF (reference sequence). With V trimmed by 0 bases and J by 8 bases, 13 bases remained unmatched. The CDR3 consists of 17 residues. Methods used by the authors: Counts of nucleated cells, estimated from reference gene primer amplification, were obtained. TCRdb keeps only in-frame clones here, not all; method: immunoSEQ multiplex PCR. The DNA was the basis for D and trimming; V, J and clone size are from that table. The data hold roughly 150,000 clones, with over 85% observed a single time. Sequencing used peripheral blood. The TCR was taken from a man in his 60s with active or convalescent COVID-19. The chain carries TRBV15 and TRBJ2-1; 7 nucleotides line up with TRBD2. CDR3 bases: TGTGCCACCAGCAGAGATCCGGGAGGCCACCCATCGGATGAGCAGTTCTTC. Translated, it gives CATSRDPGGHPSDEQFF. The full variable domain, in which reference TRBV15 and TRBJ2-1 provide the parts outside the CDR3, is DAMVIQNPRYQVTQFGKPVTLSCSQTLNHNVMYWYQQKSSQAPKLLFHYYDKDFNNEADTPDNFQSRRPNTSFCFLDIRSPGLGDTAMYLCATSRDPGGHPSDEQFFGPGTRLTVL.